Given below is one T cell receptor (beta chain) in context. This record comes from a study of blood T cell repertoires in COVID-19. Study information: Samples taken during acute and convalescent COVID-19 were collected in the United States, Italy and Spain.

Assay used: immunoSEQ multiplex PCR; TCRdb lists only in-frame clones, some missing. The sample holds 450,000 to 500,000 clones, 75% to 90% seen once. Germline CDR1 reads GTSNPN; CDR2 reads SVGIG (reference sequence). V shed 2 bases, J shed 6 bases, and the junction held 6 bases outside the gene matches. The CDR3 is 13 residues long. The clonotype comes from a human donor in a cohort sampled during active COVID-19. The J gene is TRBJ1-2, the V gene TRBV30, with 7 bases aligning to TRBD1. The specimen was peripheral blood. CDR3 coding DNA: TGTGCCTGGAGTCGGGACAGAGATCATGGCTACACCTTC. This sequence encodes CAWSRDRDHGYTF.